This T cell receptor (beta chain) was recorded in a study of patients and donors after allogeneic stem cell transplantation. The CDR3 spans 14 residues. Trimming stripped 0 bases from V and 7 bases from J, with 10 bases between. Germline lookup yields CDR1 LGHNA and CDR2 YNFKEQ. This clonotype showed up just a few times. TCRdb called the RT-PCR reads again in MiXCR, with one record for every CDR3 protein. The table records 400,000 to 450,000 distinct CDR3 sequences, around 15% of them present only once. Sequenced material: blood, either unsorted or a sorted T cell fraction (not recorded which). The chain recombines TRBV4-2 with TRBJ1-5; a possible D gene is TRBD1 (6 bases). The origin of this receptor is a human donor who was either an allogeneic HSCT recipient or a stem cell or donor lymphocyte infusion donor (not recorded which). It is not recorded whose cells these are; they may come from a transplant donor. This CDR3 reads CASSQDRGWQPQHF. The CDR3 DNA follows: TGTGCCAGCAGCCAAGACAGGGGTTGGCAGCCCCAGCATTTT.